A selection of T cell receptor beta chains follows, all from one sample in a study of regulatory T cells in long-lasting Graves disease. TCRdb ran MiXCR on the multiplex PCR reads and lists one entry per CDR3 protein. The sample records under 450,000 distinct CDR3 sequences, 23% being singletons. The sequences come from peripheral blood mononuclear cells (PBMCs), collected when the disease was refractory, from a patient treated with antithyroid drugs. These receptors all come from a female donor with Graves disease. Both conserved end residues are part of each CDR3. A D gene is named only where the DNA matches it firmly. The size entry is marked missing in some rows and otherwise reads once, few, many or a size class.

v_call: TRBV27; d_call: TRBD1; j_call: TRBJ2-7; clone_size: .; cdr3_nt: TGTGCCAGCAGTTTGACAGGGGGGGGGGCCTACGAGCAGTACTTC; cdr3_aa: CASSLTGGGAYEQYF
v_call: TRBV29-1; d_call: TRBD1; j_call: TRBJ2-4; clone_size: .; cdr3_nt: TGCAGCGTTAGGGACAGGGTGAACATTCAGTACTTC; cdr3_aa: CSVRDRVNIQYF
v_call: TRBV6-5; d_call: TRBD1; j_call: TRBJ1-6; clone_size: few; cdr3_nt: TGTGCCAGCAGTTACACAGGACAGGGAACTTCACCCCTCCACTTT; cdr3_aa: CASSYTGQGTSPLHF
v_call: TRBV6-1; d_call: .; j_call: TRBJ1-1; clone_size: many; cdr3_nt: TGTGCCAGCAGCGACAGATCCGTGAACACTGAAGCTTTCTTT; cdr3_aa: CASSDRSVNTEAFF
v_call: TRBV7-2; d_call: TRBD2; j_call: TRBJ2-7; clone_size: once; cdr3_nt: TGTGCCAGCAGCCCTAGGGTGACGGGAGGCCCGGGCGAGCAGTACTTC; cdr3_aa: CASSPRVTGGPGEQYF
v_call: TRBV5-1; d_call: TRBD2; j_call: TRBJ2-7; clone_size: .; cdr3_nt: TGCGCCAGCAGCTTGAGTCTAGCGGGTGCCTACGAGCAGTACTTC; cdr3_aa: CASSLSLAGAYEQYF
v_call: TRBV6-5; d_call: .; j_call: TRBJ1-3; clone_size: .; cdr3_nt: TGTGCCAGCAGTTACGATTTAAGCTCTGGAAACACCATATATTTT; cdr3_aa: CASSYDLSSGNTIYF
v_call: TRBV7-8; d_call: TRBD1; j_call: TRBJ1-5; clone_size: .; cdr3_nt: TGTGCCAGCAGCGCCCGGGACAGTCATCAGCCCCAGCATTTT; cdr3_aa: CASSARDSHQPQHF
v_call: TRBV5-1; d_call: .; j_call: TRBJ1-1; clone_size: .; cdr3_nt: TGCGCCAGCAGCTTGGGCCTACAGAAACCCCCAACAAGTGACCATCAGTACACTGAAGCTTTCTTT; cdr3_aa: CASSLGLQKPPTSDHQYTEAFF
v_call: TRBV5-4; d_call: .; j_call: TRBJ2-7; clone_size: .; cdr3_nt: TGTGCCAGCAGCTTAGACCCTACCGACGAGCAGTACTTC; cdr3_aa: CASSLDPTDEQYF
v_call: TRBV3-1; d_call: .; j_call: TRBJ2-7; clone_size: .; cdr3_nt: TGTGCCAGCAGCCAAGGTCAGGGACAGTACTTC; cdr3_aa: CASSQGQGQYF
v_call: TRBV28; d_call: .; j_call: TRBJ2-7; clone_size: many; cdr3_nt: TGTGCCAGCATTCGGGACTTAAGAGTTTCCTACGAGCAGTACTTC; cdr3_aa: CASIRDLRVSYEQYF
v_call: TRBV2; d_call: .; j_call: TRBJ2-3; clone_size: few; cdr3_nt: TGTGCCAGCAGTGAATTCCTGGGACGAGGAGTCACAGATACGCAGTATTTT; cdr3_aa: CASSEFLGRGVTDTQYF
v_call: TRBV15; d_call: .; j_call: TRBJ2-5; clone_size: many; cdr3_nt: TGTGCCACCAGCGATGTGTTGGGGGAGACCCAGTACTTC; cdr3_aa: CATSDVLGETQYF
v_call: TRBV7-2; d_call: TRBD2; j_call: TRBJ2-2; clone_size: few; cdr3_nt: TGTGCCAGCAGCCCCGGCCGTCTAGCGGGACGAGGGGAGCTGTTTTTT; cdr3_aa: CASSPGRLAGRGELFF
v_call: TRBV12-3/TRBV12-4; d_call: .; j_call: TRBJ2-1; clone_size: .; cdr3_nt: TGTGCCAGGGGGCCCGGTAGAACCTACAATGAGCAGTTCTTC; cdr3_aa: CARGPGRTYNEQFF
v_call: TRBV3-1; d_call: TRBD2; j_call: TRBJ2-2; clone_size: .; cdr3_nt: TGTGCCAGCAGCCAAGAACTAGCGGGGGTTAACGGGGAGCTGTTTTTT; cdr3_aa: CASSQELAGVNGELFF
v_call: TRBV6-9; d_call: .; j_call: TRBJ1-5; clone_size: .; cdr3_nt: TGTGCCAGCAGTTGGGGACCGGGACGGGACAATCAGCCCCAGCATTTT; cdr3_aa: CASSWGPGRDNQPQHF
v_call: TRBV6-5; d_call: TRBD1; j_call: TRBJ2-7; clone_size: .; cdr3_nt: TGTGCCAGCAGTTACCATGACAGGGGGCTAGACGAGCAGTACTTC; cdr3_aa: CASSYHDRGLDEQYF
v_call: TRBV6-1; d_call: .; j_call: TRBJ1-2; clone_size: few; cdr3_nt: TGTGCCAGCAGACGGCGGGGACCCCCAAGGTCGAGCTACACCTTC; cdr3_aa: CASRRRGPPRSSYTF
v_call: TRBV20-1; d_call: TRBD1; j_call: TRBJ1-5; clone_size: .; cdr3_nt: TGCAGTGCTAGAGGTGGCAGGGGGAACAATCAGCCCCAGCATTTT; cdr3_aa: CSARGGRGNNQPQHF
v_call: TRBV20-1; d_call: .; j_call: TRBJ2-7; clone_size: .; cdr3_nt: TGCAGTGCTAGGGTAACGGGGATCAACTACGAGCAGTACTTC; cdr3_aa: CSARVTGINYEQYF
v_call: TRBV2; d_call: TRBD1; j_call: TRBJ2-1; clone_size: many; cdr3_nt: TGTGCCAGCAGTGAATACAGGGGGCGAGGGGAGCAGTTCTTC; cdr3_aa: CASSEYRGRGEQFF
v_call: TRBV28; d_call: .; j_call: TRBJ1-5; clone_size: few; cdr3_nt: TGTGCCAGCAGGCGGGCAGGAGGTAGCAATCAGCCCCAGCATTTT; cdr3_aa: CASRRAGGSNQPQHF
v_call: TRBV20-1; d_call: TRBD2; j_call: TRBJ2-5; clone_size: few; cdr3_nt: TGCAGTGGGGGGGGACTCTCACAAGAGACCCAGTACTTC; cdr3_aa: CSGGGLSQETQYF
v_call: TRBV5-1; d_call: TRBD2; j_call: TRBJ2-7; clone_size: few; cdr3_nt: TGCGCCAGCAGTCCCGCGGCTAGCGGTTCCTACGAGCAGTACTTC; cdr3_aa: CASSPAASGSYEQYF
v_call: TRBV28; d_call: .; j_call: TRBJ1-6; clone_size: many; cdr3_nt: TGTGCCAGCAGCCCTCCGACAGGAAATAATTCACCCCTCCACTTT; cdr3_aa: CASSPPTGNNSPLHF
v_call: TRBV14; d_call: .; j_call: TRBJ2-5; clone_size: .; cdr3_nt: TGTGCCAGCAGCCACTCGCCTAGACTCGTAACGGTGACCCAGTACTTC; cdr3_aa: CASSHSPRLVTVTQYF
v_call: TRBV28; d_call: .; j_call: TRBJ1-3; clone_size: few; cdr3_nt: TGTGCCAGCAGTCCCCGGGGGTCCGGGGGGTATGGAAACACCATATATTTT; cdr3_aa: CASSPRGSGGYGNTIYF
v_call: TRBV15; d_call: .; j_call: TRBJ2-2; clone_size: .; cdr3_nt: TGTGCCACCAGCAGAGACGGGACCGGGGAGCTGTTTTTT; cdr3_aa: CATSRDGTGELFF
v_call: TRBV20-1; d_call: .; j_call: TRBJ1-5; clone_size: few; cdr3_nt: TGCAGTGCTAGGAAGGGGGGCCAGCCCCAGCATTTT; cdr3_aa: CSARKGGQPQHF
v_call: TRBV12-3/TRBV12-4; d_call: TRBD2; j_call: TRBJ2-3; clone_size: .; cdr3_nt: TGTGCCAGCAGCTTAGCTAGCGGGAACACAGATACGCAGTATTTT; cdr3_aa: CASSLASGNTDTQYF
v_call: TRBV18; d_call: TRBD1; j_call: TRBJ2-7; clone_size: few; cdr3_nt: TGTGCCAGCTCACCTGGGACAGGGGGCCTCTCCTACGAGCAGTACTTC; cdr3_aa: CASSPGTGGLSYEQYF
v_call: TRBV7-6; d_call: TRBD2; j_call: TRBJ2-7; clone_size: many; cdr3_nt: TGTGCCAGCAGCGCAGGGACTAGCGGGATTCGCTCCTACGAGCAGTACTTC; cdr3_aa: CASSAGTSGIRSYEQYF
v_call: TRBV20-1; d_call: .; j_call: TRBJ1-6; clone_size: .; cdr3_nt: TGCAGTGCAAGGACGGATAATAATTCACCCCTCCACTTT; cdr3_aa: CSARTDNNSPLHF
v_call: TRBV7-2; d_call: .; j_call: TRBJ1-2; clone_size: .; cdr3_nt: TGTGCCAGCAGCCCGCTCCCAGGGTCTAACTATGGCTACACCTTC; cdr3_aa: CASSPLPGSNYGYTF
v_call: TRBV20-1; d_call: TRBD1; j_call: TRBJ1-1; clone_size: many; cdr3_nt: TGCAGTGCTAGCTACAGGGGAGGTGGTGAAGCTTTCTTT; cdr3_aa: CSASYRGGGEAFF
v_call: TRBV6-5; d_call: TRBD2; j_call: TRBJ2-3; clone_size: .; cdr3_nt: TGTGCCAGCAGTTCTCCGGGACTAGCCGTTAGCACAGATACGCAGTATTTT; cdr3_aa: CASSSPGLAVSTDTQYF
v_call: TRBV20-1; d_call: .; j_call: TRBJ2-7; clone_size: many; cdr3_nt: TGCAGTGCTCCAACCTGGTACGAGCAGTACTTC; cdr3_aa: CSAPTWYEQYF
v_call: TRBV6-1; d_call: .; j_call: TRBJ2-6; clone_size: .; cdr3_nt: TGTGCCAGCAGTGAATTTCCCCAAGGGGGCTCTGGGGCCAACGTCCTGACTTTC; cdr3_aa: CASSEFPQGGSGANVLTF
v_call: TRBV7-8; d_call: TRBD1; j_call: TRBJ2-3; clone_size: few; cdr3_nt: TGTGCCAGCAGCCCAACAGGGGGGTGGAGCACAGATACGCAGTATTTT; cdr3_aa: CASSPTGGWSTDTQYF
v_call: TRBV19; d_call: TRBD2; j_call: TRBJ2-5; clone_size: few; cdr3_nt: TGTGCCAGTAGTAGCGGGGGAGTAGGAGAGACCCAGTACTTC; cdr3_aa: CASSSGGVGETQYF
v_call: TRBV3-1; d_call: TRBD2; j_call: TRBJ2-7; clone_size: .; cdr3_nt: TGTGCCAGCAGCCTCCGAGGACTAGCGGGAGGGTTCTACGAGCAGTACTTC; cdr3_aa: CASSLRGLAGGFYEQYF
v_call: TRBV6-1; d_call: TRBD2; j_call: TRBJ2-5; clone_size: many; cdr3_nt: TGTGCCAGCAGCGAAGAACTAGCGGATAGGGAGACCCAGTACTTC; cdr3_aa: CASSEELADRETQYF
v_call: TRBV7-2; d_call: .; j_call: TRBJ1-1; clone_size: many; cdr3_nt: TGTGCCAGCAGCGGGGGTTCCGTTGGCACTGAAGCTTTCTTT; cdr3_aa: CASSGGSVGTEAFF
v_call: TRBV7-2; d_call: .; j_call: TRBJ2-5; clone_size: many; cdr3_nt: TGTGCCAGCAGCTTAATGGGGCACTCTCAAGAGACCCAGTACTTC; cdr3_aa: CASSLMGHSQETQYF
v_call: TRBV30; d_call: .; j_call: TRBJ2-5; clone_size: many; cdr3_nt: TGTGCCTGGTCCACAGGGTCGGGGACCCAGTACTTC; cdr3_aa: CAWSTGSGTQYF
v_call: TRBV7-2; d_call: TRBD2; j_call: TRBJ2-7; clone_size: many; cdr3_nt: TGTGCCAGCAGGAGTGCGGGAGGGCCCCCCGAGCAGTACTTC; cdr3_aa: CASRSAGGPPEQYF
v_call: TRBV19; d_call: .; j_call: TRBJ1-1; clone_size: few; cdr3_nt: TGTGCCAGTAGCAGGACTCGGGACACTGAAGCTTTCTTT; cdr3_aa: CASSRTRDTEAFF